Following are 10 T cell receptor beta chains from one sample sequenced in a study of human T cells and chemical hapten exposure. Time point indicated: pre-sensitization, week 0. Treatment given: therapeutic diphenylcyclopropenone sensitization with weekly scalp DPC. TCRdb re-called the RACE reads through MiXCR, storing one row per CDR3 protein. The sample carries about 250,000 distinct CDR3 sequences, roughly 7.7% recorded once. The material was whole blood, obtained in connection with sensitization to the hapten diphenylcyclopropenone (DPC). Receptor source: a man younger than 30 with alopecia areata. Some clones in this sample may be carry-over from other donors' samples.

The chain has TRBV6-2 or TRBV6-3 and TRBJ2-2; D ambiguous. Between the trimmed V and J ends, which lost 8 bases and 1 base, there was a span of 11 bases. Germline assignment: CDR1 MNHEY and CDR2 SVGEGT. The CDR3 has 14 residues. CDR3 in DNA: TGTGCCAGCCGACGGAGTGTGAACACCGGGGAGCTGTTTTTT. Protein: CASRRSVNTGELFF.

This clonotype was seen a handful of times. The chain's CDR3 is CASSSQVYEQYV. DNA of the CDR3: TGTGCCAGCAGTTCTCAGGTCTACGAGCAGTACGTC. The chain employs TRBV9 and TRBJ2-7; D not resolved. The V end was cut by 5 bases, the J end by 3 bases, with 9 bases between. CDR1 and CDR2 (germline): SGDLS, YYNGEE. CDR3 length equals 12 residues.

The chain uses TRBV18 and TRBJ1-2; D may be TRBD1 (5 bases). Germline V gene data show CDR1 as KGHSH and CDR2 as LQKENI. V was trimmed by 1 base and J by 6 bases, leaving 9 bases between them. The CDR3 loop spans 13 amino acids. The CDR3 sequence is CASSPLSGNGYTF. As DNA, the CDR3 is TGTGCCAGCTCACCACTCTCAGGGAATGGCTACACCTTC.

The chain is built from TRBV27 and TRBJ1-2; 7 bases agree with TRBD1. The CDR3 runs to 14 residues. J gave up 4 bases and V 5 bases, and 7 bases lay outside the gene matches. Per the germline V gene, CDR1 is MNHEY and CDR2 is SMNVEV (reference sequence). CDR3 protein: CASSQGQILYGYTF. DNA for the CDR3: TGTGCCAGCAGTCAGGGACAGATACTCTATGGCTACACCTTC.

Here the CDR3 reads CASSTLGRHQETQYF. The CDR3 nucleotides are TGTGCCAGCAGCACCTTGGGCCGCCACCAAGAGACCCAGTACTTC. The chain is built from TRBV12-3 or TRBV12-4 and TRBJ2-5; D is uncertain. The CDR3 is 15 amino acids. Trimming removed 6 bases from V and 0 bases from J, with 14 bases in between.

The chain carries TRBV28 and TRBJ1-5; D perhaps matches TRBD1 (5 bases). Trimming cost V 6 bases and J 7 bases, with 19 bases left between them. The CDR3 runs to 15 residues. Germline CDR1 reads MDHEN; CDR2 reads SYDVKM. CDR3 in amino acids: CASSSRGGAHQPQHF. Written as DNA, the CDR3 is TGTGCCAGCAGCTCGCGGGGAGGGGCCCACCAGCCCCAGCATTTT. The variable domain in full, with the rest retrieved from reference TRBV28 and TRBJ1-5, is DVKVTQSSRYLVKRTGEKVFLECVQDMDHENMFWYRQDPGLGLRLIYFSYDVKMKEKGDIPEGYSVSREKKERFSLILESASTNQTSMYLCASSSRGGAHQPQHFGDGTRLSIL.

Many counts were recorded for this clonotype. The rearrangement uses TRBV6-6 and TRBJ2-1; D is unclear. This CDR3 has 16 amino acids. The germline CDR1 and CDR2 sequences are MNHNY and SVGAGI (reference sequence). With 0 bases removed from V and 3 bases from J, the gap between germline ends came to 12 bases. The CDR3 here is CASSYSRPSNYNEQFF. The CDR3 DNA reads TGTGCCAGCAGTTACTCGAGACCTTCCAACTACAATGAGCAGTTCTTC.

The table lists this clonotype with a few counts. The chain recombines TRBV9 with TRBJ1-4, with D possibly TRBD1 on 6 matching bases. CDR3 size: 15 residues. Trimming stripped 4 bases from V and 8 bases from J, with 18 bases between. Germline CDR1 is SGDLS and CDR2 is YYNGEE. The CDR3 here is CASSSEGGIGEKLFF. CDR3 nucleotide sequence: TGTGCCAGCAGCTCCGAGGGGGGCATCGGGGAAAAACTGTTTTTT.

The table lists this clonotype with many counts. The CDR3 protein is CASSLRPGLGNEQFF. The DNA for the CDR3 is TGTGCCAGCAGCTTGCGGCCAGGGCTGGGGAATGAGCAGTTCTTC. The chain couples TRBV5-5 to TRBJ2-1; a possible D gene is TRBD1 (5 bases). Germline V gives CDR1 SGHKS, CDR2 YYEKEE (reference sequence). The CDR3 is 15 amino acids. Trimming took off 1 base at V and 7 bases at J, with 15 bases between the two ends.

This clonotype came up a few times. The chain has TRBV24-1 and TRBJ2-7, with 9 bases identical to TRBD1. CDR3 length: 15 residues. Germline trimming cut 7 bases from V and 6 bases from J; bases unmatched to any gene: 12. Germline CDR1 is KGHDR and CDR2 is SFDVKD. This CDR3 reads CATSKRTGAVIEQYV. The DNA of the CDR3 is TGTGCCACCAGCAAGAGGACAGGGGCCGTCATCGAGCAGTACGTC.